This T cell receptor (beta chain) was recovered during a study of CD8+ T cells in alopecia areata. Sequencing relied on a cDNA template that was reverse transcribed from extracted RNA. Clones were read by immunoSEQ multiplex PCR, and TCRdb kept only the in-frame ones, dropping some. The sample shows about 140,000 clones, around four fifths of them seen only once. The CDR3 extends over 17 amino acids. The germline gives CDR1 MGHRA, CDR2 YSYEKL. The ends were cut back, 2 bases at V and 3 bases at J, with 19 bases in the middle. Treatment specified: oral pan-JAK inhibitor, 5-10 mg twice daily. This TCR derives from a human donor with alopecia areata. The chain joins TRBV4-1 to TRBJ1-2, with D possibly TRBD1 on 6 matching bases. This sample comprised CD8+ T cells sorted from blood, obtained at week 4, from a patient treated with tofacitinib. CDR3 in amino acids: CASSQPTDRPRDYGYTF. The CDR3 DNA reads as TGCGCCAGCAGCCAACCGACGGACAGACCCAGGGACTATGGCTACACCTTC.